The T cell receptor beta chain described here comes from a study of T cell responses to AZD1222 COVID-19 vaccine. The CDR3 spans 11 residues. The V gene's germline CDR1 is DFQATT and CDR2 SNEGSKA (reference sequence). The ends lost 6 bases at V and 8 bases at J; junction bases unmatched: 5. Findings and caveats of the study: As reported, nearly half of all spike-specific TCRs target variant regions that are unmutated. Scientists sampled the repertoires only once the peak T cell response had passed.

This clone appeared a few times. Its cognate antigen is unknown. Repertoires were generated with immunoSEQ multiplex PCR, while TCRdb's copy carries only in-frame clones and drops some. This sample carries about 69,000 clones, around 78% of them seen once, and the ten largest clones take more than 20%. Sequencing used peripheral blood, obtained 28 days after the second AZD1222 dose. The source of this sequence is an adult who received the AZD1222 COVID-19 vaccine. This chain links TRBV20-1 with TRBJ1-2, with 8 bases matching TRBD1. The CDR3 bases are TGCAGTGCCGTGACAGGGGAGGGCTACACCTTC. Translating it yields CSAVTGEGYTF.